The 13 T cell receptor beta chains presented below share a single source sample, sequenced in a study of T cell responses to AZD1222 COVID-19 vaccine. Produced via immunoSEQ multiplex PCR; TCRdb's table is partial and in-frame only. The data contain roughly 140,000 clones, about 87% of them singletons. The sample consisted of peripheral blood, taken on day 0 of AZD1222 vaccination. These receptors all come from an adult in good health.

In its sample, this clone was seen a few times. V is TRBV10-1 and J is TRBJ2-2; perhaps D is TRBD1 or TRBD2 (6 bases each). Trimming took off 6 bases at V and 5 bases at J, with 16 bases between the two ends. The germline gives CDR1 WNHNN, CDR2 SYGVQD (reference sequence). CDR3 length: 15 amino acids. The CDR3 DNA follows: TGCGCCAGCAGCGCATACAGGGAGGTTACCGGGGAGCTGTTTTTT. Translating it yields CASSAYREVTGELFF.

V usage is TRBV3-1 (or the pseudogene TRBV3-2) and J usage is TRBJ2-6; D possibly matches TRBD1 or TRBD2 (5 bases each). CDR3 size: 16 residues. Germline V CDR1 and CDR2: LGHDT, YNNKEL (reference sequence). V was pared by 4 bases and J by 2 bases, with 12 bases between. The CDR3 sequence is CASSLLMGAGANVLTF. The DNA for the CDR3 is TGTGCCAGCAGCCTCCTAATGGGGGCTGGGGCCAACGTCCTGACTTTC.

V gene TRBV5-4 combines with J gene TRBJ2-7; TRBD2 matches 8 bases. CDR3 length: 14 amino acids. Germline CDR1 and CDR2: SGHNT and YYREEE (reference sequence). V was clipped by 2 bases and J by 2 bases; unmatched bases: 3. In DNA, the CDR3 is TGTGCCAGCAGCTTCGCGGGGGGTACCTACGAGCAGTACTTC. It translates to CASSFAGGTYEQYF.

The chain recombines TRBV10-3 with TRBJ1-2; D unresolved. V lost 6 bases, J lost 2 bases, and 19 bases lay in between. CDR1 is ENHRY and CDR2 is SYGVKD in the germline V gene. The length of the CDR3 is 16 residues. The CDR3 spells CAIRGGGVKLNYGYTF. DNA for the CDR3: TGTGCCATCAGGGGAGGCGGAGTCAAGTTAAACTATGGCTACACCTTC.

This sequence joins TRBV5-1 and TRBJ2-1; TRBD2 aligns across 9 bases. The V segment lost 4 bases and the J segment 1 base; nucleotides outside the gene matches: 3. CDR1 is SGHRS and CDR2 is YFSETQ in the germline V gene. The CDR3 is 15 amino acids. CDR3 DNA sequence: TGCGCCAGCAGCCGAACTAGCGGGTCCTACAATGAGCAGTTCTTC. This gives the protein CASSRTSGSYNEQFF.

V usage is TRBV30 and J usage is TRBJ1-5; D may be TRBD1 (5 bases). The CDR3 is 15 amino acids. Deletions cut 0 bases from V and 1 base from J, with 10 bases between. Germline V gene sequence: CDR1 GTSNPN, CDR2 SVGIG (reference sequence). The CDR3 here is CAWSVTGQSNQPQHF. CDR3 DNA sequence: TGTGCCTGGAGTGTAACCGGACAAAGCAATCAGCCCCAGCATTTT.

The chain combines TRBV4-2 with TRBJ2-7, with D possibly TRBD1 on 6 matching bases. V was trimmed by 3 bases and J by 0 bases, leaving 12 bases between them. CDR1 is LGHNA and CDR2 is YNFKEQ in the germline V gene. The CDR3 consists of 15 residues. CDR3 loop: CASSHNRVSSYEQYF. The CDR3 DNA sequence: TGTGCCAGCAGCCACAACAGGGTAAGCTCCTACGAGCAGTACTTC.

The chain carries TRBV6-1 and TRBJ1-5; no firm D call. The CDR3 spans 14 residues. V lost 3 bases, J lost 4 bases, and 10 bases lay in between. Germline V gene lookup returns CDR1 MNHNS and CDR2 SASEGT. The CDR3 is CASSEARLNQPQHF. The DNA of the CDR3 is TGTGCCAGCAGTGAGGCCAGGCTGAATCAGCCCCAGCATTTT.

The chain is built from TRBV9 and TRBJ2-6; D possibly uses TRBD1 or TRBD2 (5 bases each). The germline V gene has CDR1 SGDLS and CDR2 YYNGEE. The germline V and J ends were trimmed by 3 bases and 6 bases, with 16 bases remaining between them. The CDR3 is 16 residues long. In DNA form, the CDR3 reads TGTGCCAGCAGCGACCCGGGACGGAGTGCGGCCAACGTCCTGACTTTC. It codes for CASSDPGRSAANVLTF.

This clone has a single count. The genes are TRBV6-5 and TRBJ1-1; D not resolved. The CDR3 runs to 13 residues. Germline lookup yields CDR1 MNHEY and CDR2 SVGAGI. V shed 2 bases and J shed 11 bases, with 15 bases lying between them. CDR3 sequence reads: CASSYPSSTKAFF. The CDR3 DNA reads as TGTGCCAGCAGTTACCCTTCCTCTACAAAGGCTTTCTTT.

In this sample, this clone turned up a few times. In nucleotides, the CDR3 is TGTGCCAGCAGAACAGACGGACCCGAGCAGTTCTTC. Amino acids: CASRTDGPEQFF. The V gene is TRBV12-3 or TRBV12-4, the J gene TRBJ2-1; D remains ambiguous. Trimming shortened V by 6 bases and J by 10 bases, and 13 bases separated the two germline ends. CDR3 length equals 12 residues.

The chain joins TRBV28 to TRBJ1-5; D gene uncertain. Per the germline V gene, CDR1 is MDHEN and CDR2 is SYDVKM. This CDR3 is built from 12 residues. Trimming stripped 5 bases from V and 6 bases from J, with 8 bases between. DNA of the CDR3: TGTGCCAGCAGTCCCCCCCCTCAGCCCCAGCATTTT. It yields the protein CASSPPPQPQHF.

The rearrangement joins TRBV12-3 or TRBV12-4 to TRBJ1-1; unclear D gene. Trimming left V 7 bases short and J 4 bases short, with 13 bases between. The CDR3 totals 13 residues. The CDR3 protein is CASNRQGRTEAFF. CDR3 sequence (DNA): TGTGCCAGCAATCGACAAGGACGCACTGAAGCTTTCTTT.